This entry lists 8 T cell receptor beta chains sequenced from one sample in a study of shared clonotypes between healthy human individuals. Using immunoSEQ multiplex PCR, the repertoire was profiled, and TCRdb retains in-frame clones only, with some absent. The sample carries 950,000 to 1,200,000 clones, approximately 77% recorded once. Sequencing used memory CD4+ T cells from PBMCs. As to subset: CD45RA-negative fraction. All receptors come from a man aged 18 to 29 in good health. Some clones in this sample may be carry-over from other donors' samples.

The V and J genes are TRBV29-1 and TRBJ1-1; no definite D call. CDR3 length: 13 residues. The germline CDR1 and CDR2 sequences are SQVTM and ANQGSEA. V dropped 6 bases and J dropped 5 bases, with 16 bases sitting between them. The CDR3 protein is CSVTSGPETEAFF. The CDR3 DNA reads as TGCAGCGTCACCAGTGGGCCTGAGACTGAAGCTTTCTTT.

V is TRBV7-9 and J is TRBJ2-7, with no clear D. Germline lookup yields CDR1 SEHNR and CDR2 FQNEAQ (reference sequence). V lost 0 bases and J lost 3, with 6 bases in between. This CDR3 contains 13 residues. Written as DNA, the CDR3 is TGTGCCAGCAGCTTAGCGGGCTTCTACGAGCAGTACTTC. It codes for CASSLAGFYEQYF.

CDR3 sequence reads: CASSRQGAAYEQYF. The CDR3 nucleotides are TGTGCCAGCAGCCGACAGGGGGCGGCCTACGAGCAGTACTTC. The rearrangement joins TRBV5-4 to TRBJ2-7; 10 bases map to TRBD1. Unmatched junction bases numbered 3, after V lost 4 bases and J lost 2 bases. The CDR3 spans 14 residues. Germline V gives CDR1 SGHNT, CDR2 YYREEE (reference sequence).

On this clone: Other DNA sequences within the sample encode an identical CDR3. This chain connects TRBV28 to TRBJ1-5; D unclear. The germline gives CDR1 MDHEN, CDR2 SYDVKM. Between the trimmed V and J ends, which lost 1 base and 1 base, there was a span of 8 bases. The length of the CDR3 is 15 residues. The CDR3 nucleotides read TGTGCCAGCAGTTTATCCGGTGGAAGCAATCAGCCCCAGCATTTT. This sequence encodes CASSLSGGSNQPQHF.

The chain combines TRBV7-2 with TRBJ1-4, with D possibly being TRBD1 (5 bases). The germline V gene encodes CDR1 SGHTA and CDR2 FQGNSA. V was shortened by 5 bases and J by 10 bases, with 11 bases between the two germline ends. This CDR3 has 12 residues. The DNA of the CDR3 is TGTGCCAGCAGCCCAGGGTTTGGAAAACTGTTTTTT. Translation: CASSPGFGKLFF.

CDR3 sequence (DNA): TGTGCCAGCAGACTAACGGGACAGGGGCAGACCCAGTACTTC. Protein product: CASRLTGQGQTQYF. The chain has TRBV7-8 and TRBJ2-5, with 10 bases aligning to TRBD1. There are 14 residues in the CDR3. Trimming took 6 bases from V and 6 from J; bases not matched to a gene: 7. Per the germline V gene, CDR1 is SGHVS and CDR2 is FQNEAQ.

V usage is TRBV21-1 and J usage is TRBJ2-2; the table's TRBD2 call for D was not verified on the DNA. TRBV21-1 is deemed a pseudogene. The CDR3 is 11 amino acids. Written as DNA, the CDR3 is TGTGCCATCTGGGGGGCCGGGGAGCTGTTTTTT. This codes for CAIWGAGELFF.

This clone was recorded once. The chain joins TRBV27 to TRBJ2-1; TRBD2 might be the D (5 bases). The germline V gene has CDR1 MNHEY and CDR2 SMNVEV (reference sequence). This CDR3 contains 14 residues. Trimming took 2 bases from V and 2 from J, leaving 7 bases between them. CDR3 sequence reads: CASSLQRPYNEQFF. The CDR3 bases are TGTGCCAGCAGTTTACAGCGGCCCTACAATGAGCAGTTCTTC.